The clone carrying this TCR beta chain came up once. The data stem from a study of long-term antiretroviral therapy in people with HIV. The CDR3 runs 13 residues. With 5 bases clipped from V and 2 bases from J, the junction kept 3 bases outside the gene matches. Per germline, CDR1 SGHAT and CDR2 FQNNGV. At the survey level, the v3.0 immunoSEQ assay was run. Generated by immunoSEQ multiplex PCR, the TCRdb table keeps only in-frame clones and is missing some. Here the sample spans about 18,000 clones, roughly nine tenths being singletons. This sequence was found in a man between 50 and 59 years old with HIV. Sequences were derived from unsorted PBMCs, sampled 3 years after starting antiretroviral therapy. V is TRBV11-2 and J is TRBJ2-7, with 7 bases aligning to TRBD2. The CDR3 region is CASSPGLAYEQYF. The CDR3, as DNA: TGTGCCAGCAGCCCAGGACTAGCCTACGAGCAGTACTTC.